Presented here are 32 T cell receptor beta chains from one specimen sequenced in a study of identical twins' blood T cells. MiXCR, applied by TCRdb to the 5' RACE reads, yields one record per CDR3 protein. The table has fewer than 450,000 distinct CDR3 sequences, under 30% seen once; the top ten hold roughly 5.5%. Source material: PBMCs. These TCRs come from a woman between 18 and 55 years old in good health.

V usage is TRBV7-9 and J usage is TRBJ2-7; TRBD1 agrees at 8 bases. This CDR3 has 15 amino acids. Germline V lookup: CDR1 SEHNR, CDR2 FQNEAQ (reference sequence). V was clipped by 5 bases and J by 2 bases; unmatched bases: 8. This CDR3 is CASSAGQGNPYEQYF. The CDR3 DNA sequence: TGTGCCAGCAGCGCCGGACAGGGTAACCCCTACGAGCAGTACTTC.

Regarding this clonotype: At one of its ends the junction is not consistent with the germline gene, which may arise from a read error. V and J are TRBV6-5 and TRBJ1-1; maybe TRBD1 (5 bases). This CDR3 is built from 13 residues. Germline V gene sequence: CDR1 MNHEY, CDR2 SVGAGI. CDR3 DNA sequence: TGTGCCAGCAGGACAGCTTCAGGCACTGAAGCTCTCTTT. Translating it yields CASRTASGTEALF.

The table lists this clonotype with many counts. The V and J genes are TRBV6-5 and TRBJ2-1; D is possibly TRBD1 (8 bases). The CDR3 length is 13 residues. Trimming took 4 bases from V and 7 from J, leaving 11 bases between them. Germline V gene lookup returns CDR1 MNHEY and CDR2 SVGAGI. The CDR3 protein is CASSSQGGNEQFF. The CDR3 coding sequence is TGTGCCAGCAGTTCACAGGGGGGGAATGAGCAGTTCTTC.

The V call is TRBV20-1, the J call TRBJ2-3; 7 bases match TRBD1. Per germline, CDR1 DFQATT and CDR2 SNEGSKA (reference sequence). The CDR3 sequence is 14 residues long. V trimming: 3 bases; J trimming: 0 bases; junction bases outside the gene matches: 3. The CDR3 nucleotides read TGCAGTGCTAGTCGGGACAGTAGCACAGATACGCAGTATTTT. Amino acid sequence: CSASRDSSTDTQYF.

The genes are TRBV5-1 and TRBJ1-3; no definite D call. This CDR3 is 15 amino acids long. Per germline, CDR1 SGHRS and CDR2 YFSETQ. V lost 4 bases, J lost 0 bases, and 11 bases lay in between. CDR3 in amino acids: CASSTDGVSGNTIYF. CDR3 nucleotide sequence: TGCGCCAGCAGCACGGATGGGGTCTCTGGAAACACCATATATTTT.

This clonotype was detected a few times. The V and J genes are TRBV7-2 and TRBJ2-3; D gene uncertain. CDR3 size: 13 residues. From germline, CDR1 is SGHTA and CDR2 FQGNSA. Trimming cost V 4 bases and J 2 bases, with 7 bases left between them. CDR3 sequence reads: CASSSALTDTQYF. CDR3 DNA sequence: TGTGCCAGCAGCTCTGCCCTCACAGATACGCAGTATTTT.

This clonotype was seen a few times. V usage is TRBV12-3 or TRBV12-4 and J usage is TRBJ1-2; 8 bases fit TRBD1. Unmatched junction bases numbered 9, after V lost 6 bases and J lost 6 bases. This CDR3 is 14 amino acids long. DNA for the CDR3: TGTGCCAGCAGCCCTGGACAGGGTGTTCATGGCTACACCTTC. Translated: CASSPGQGVHGYTF.

This clonotype was picked up a small number of times. The chain carries TRBV7-6 and TRBJ2-1; D call uncertain. Trimming cost V 3 bases and J 3 bases, with 12 bases left between them. CDR3 length: 15 amino acids. CDR1 SGHVS and CDR2 FNYEAQ come from the germline V gene. This CDR3 is CASSFSSTLYNEQFF. The CDR3 nucleotides read TGTGCCAGCAGCTTTAGTTCTACCCTCTACAATGAGCAGTTCTTC. The whole variable domain, remainder taken from reference TRBV7-6 and TRBJ2-1, is GAGVSQSPRYKVTKRGQDVALRCDPISGHVSLYWYRQALGQGPEFLTYFNYEAQQDKSGLPNDRFSAERPEGSISTLTIQRTEQRDSAMYRCASSFSSTLYNEQFFGPGTRLTVL.

With respect to this clonotype: This likely comes from a read error, as the CDR3 has no conserved phenylalanine or tryptophan at its end. The chain recombines TRBV7-9 with TRBJ1-2, with a possible D match to TRBD1 (5 bases). CDR1 SEHNR and CDR2 FQNEAQ come from the germline V gene (reference sequence). Trimming took 2 bases from V and 4 from J, leaving 14 bases between them. The CDR3 length is 15 residues. The CDR3 loop is CASSLLPGAFYGYTI. CDR3 nucleotides: TGTGCCAGCAGCTTACTCCCTGGGGCTTTCTATGGCTACACCATC.

This clonotype has a count of ten or more. The chain is built from TRBV20-1 and TRBJ1-5; D may be TRBD1 (6 bases). Trimming took 2 bases from V and 4 from J, leaving 18 bases between them. The germline V gene has CDR1 DFQATT and CDR2 SNEGSKA (reference sequence). The CDR3 has 16 amino acids. The CDR3 coding sequence is TGCAGTGCTAGATCTCACACAGGGCGCGGGAATCAGCCCCAGCATTTT. It yields the protein CSARSHTGRGNQPQHF.

The chain joins TRBV20-1 to TRBJ1-6; tentatively, D is TRBD1 (6 bases). Germline lookup yields CDR1 DFQATT and CDR2 SNEGSKA (reference sequence). Trimming left V 0 bases short and J 6 bases short, with 9 bases between. CDR3 length: 14 amino acids. The CDR3 is CSARDSRGNSPLHF. DNA of the CDR3: TGCAGTGCTAGAGATTCCAGGGGTAATTCACCCCTCCACTTT.

This clonotype was observed a handful of times. A read error may produce the germline difference seen at one junction end. In nucleotides, the CDR3 is TGCATCGTTTTTTCAGGGGTGGGCTATGGCTACACCTTC. This codes for CIVFSGVGYGYTF. The chain is built from TRBV29-1 and TRBJ1-2, with D possibly being TRBD1 (6 bases). Germline CDR1 and CDR2: SQVTM and ANQGSEA. This CDR3 comprises 13 residues.

This chain joins TRBV20-1 and TRBJ1-1; TRBD1 agrees at 9 bases. This CDR3 has 16 residues. Germline values: CDR1 DFQATT, CDR2 SNEGSKA (reference sequence). The V gene end was trimmed by 0 bases and the J gene end by 4 bases; junction bases not matched to a gene: 9. The CDR3 region is CSARDGQGYGSTEAFF. CDR3 DNA: TGCAGTGCTAGAGATGGACAGGGGTATGGTAGCACTGAAGCTTTCTTT.

This clonotype was picked up many times. J is TRBJ1-1 and V is TRBV2; D may be TRBD1 (5 bases). CDR1 and CDR2 (germline): SNHLY, FYNNEI. The CDR3 runs to 13 residues. The V end was cut by 8 bases, the J end by 6 bases, with 16 bases between. The CDR3 DNA follows: TGTGCCAGCGGCAAGGACATCCTCGCTGAAGCTTTCTTT. It specifies CASGKDILAEAFF.

At least ten counts were recorded for this clonotype. The rearrangement links TRBV15 to TRBJ2-2, with 9 bases lining up with TRBD2. Germline CDR1 and CDR2: LNHNV and YYDKDF (reference sequence). With 3 bases clipped from V and 6 bases from J, the junction kept 8 bases outside the gene matches. CDR3 length equals 16 residues. The CDR3 loop is CATSSSGGSISGELFF. Here the CDR3 DNA reads TGTGCCACCAGCAGTAGCGGGGGTAGTATTTCCGGGGAGCTGTTTTTT.

In this sample, this clonotype turned up many times. J is TRBJ2-4 and V is TRBV28; no clear D gene. The CDR3 has 15 amino acids. V dropped 2 bases and J dropped 0 bases, with 8 bases sitting between them. Germline V gene lookup returns CDR1 MDHEN and CDR2 SYDVKM. CDR3 in amino acids: CASSLGQVAKNIQYF. The CDR3 bases are TGTGCCAGCAGTTTAGGGCAAGTAGCCAAAAACATTCAGTACTTC.

The CDR3: CASSLVLQNTEAFF. CDR3 nucleotide sequence: TGTGCCAGCAGCTTAGTTCTCCAGAACACTGAAGCTTTCTTT. This chain connects TRBV7-9 to TRBJ1-1; no firm D call. Trimming took off 1 base at V and 1 base at J, with 7 bases between the two ends. CDR1 is SEHNR and CDR2 is FQNEAQ in the germline V gene (reference sequence). This CDR3 spans 14 amino acids.

This clonotype was counted a few times. The chain carries TRBV7-9 and TRBJ1-1; D gene unclear. Trimming took 1 base from V and 1 from J, leaving 7 bases between them. The CDR3 is 14 amino acids. Germline V gene sequence: CDR1 SEHNR, CDR2 FQNEAQ (reference sequence). In DNA, the CDR3 is TGTGCCAGCAGCTTAGGGGCGTCGAACACTGAAGCTTTCTTT. Encoded protein: CASSLGASNTEAFF.

The V gene is TRBV20-1, the J gene TRBJ1-5; weak D call: TRBD1 (6 bases). Looked up from germline, CDR1 is DFQATT and CDR2 is SNEGSKA (reference sequence). The CDR3 sequence is 14 residues long. V lost 4 bases and J 1 base, leaving 11 bases between the germline ends. The CDR3 sequence is CSAIKQGSNQPQHF. Written as DNA, the CDR3 is TGCAGTGCTATCAAACAGGGCAGCAATCAGCCCCAGCATTTT.

This clonotype has more than one count but fewer than ten. The chain employs TRBV12-3 or TRBV12-4 and TRBJ1-1, with D uncertain. The CDR3 loop spans 14 amino acids. Between the trimmed V and J ends, which lost 5 bases and 0 bases, there was a span of 10 bases. CDR3 in amino acids: CASSPSSMNTEAFF. The CDR3 DNA is TGTGCCAGCAGTCCCTCGTCGATGAACACTGAAGCTTTCTTT.

This clonotype was counted many times. The genes are TRBV20-1 and TRBJ1-1; no reliable D call. The CDR3 has 11 residues. V was shortened by 0 bases and J by 4 bases, with 3 bases between the two germline ends. Germline values: CDR1 DFQATT, CDR2 SNEGSKA (reference sequence). The CDR3, as DNA: TGCAGTGCTAGAGATCGCACTGAAGCTTTCTTT. Its translation is CSARDRTEAFF.

This clonotype came up a few times. J is TRBJ1-5 and V is TRBV7-2, with D hard to call. CDR1 and CDR2 (germline): SGHTA, FQGNSA. The CDR3 covers 14 residues. Trimming removed 0 bases from V and 4 bases from J, with 7 bases in between. The CDR3 DNA follows: TGTGCCAGCAGCTTAGCTTTCAGAAATCAGCCCCAGCATTTT. Translated, it gives CASSLAFRNQPQHF.

The chain combines TRBV7-9 with TRBJ1-4; the match to TRBD1 covers 7 bases. In germline, CDR1 is SEHNR, CDR2 FQNEAQ (reference sequence). V shed 2 bases, J shed 2 bases, and the junction held 11 bases outside the gene matches. The CDR3 length is 18 residues. The CDR3 DNA reads TGTGCCAGCAGCTTATCCTATATTCTACAGGGGACTAATGAAAAACTGTTTTTT. Residues: CASSLSYILQGTNEKLFF. The full variable domain, completed using reference TRBV7-9 and TRBJ1-4, is DTGVSQNPRHKITKRGQNVTFRCDPISEHNRLYWYRQTLGQGPEFLTYFQNEAQLEKSRLLSDRFSAERPKGSFSTLEIQRTEQGDSAMYLCASSLSYILQGTNEKLFFGSGTQLSVL.

This clonotype was recorded once. The V call is TRBV29-1, the J call TRBJ2-1; TRBD2 aligns across 13 bases. The CDR3 sequence is 17 residues long. Losses at the gene ends were 3 bases for V and 8 bases for J; bases not matched to a gene: 13. Germline V gene lookup returns CDR1 SQVTM and CDR2 ANQGSEA. Here the CDR3 reads CSVDPALTSGGLDEQFF. Here the CDR3 DNA reads TGCAGCGTTGATCCAGCCCTGACTAGCGGGGGGTTGGATGAGCAGTTCTTC.

V and J are TRBV4-3 and TRBJ1-2; 9 bases fit TRBD1. The germline CDR1 and CDR2 sequences are LGHNA and YSLEER. CDR3 length equals 14 residues. V was pared by 2 bases and J by 12 bases, with 10 bases of the junction left unmatched. In nucleotides, the CDR3 is TGCGCCAGCAGCCAAACGTACCGGACAGGGGACAACACCTTC. It codes for CASSQTYRTGDNTF.

V is TRBV14 and J is TRBJ1-6; D not resolved. The CDR3 has 14 amino acids. The germline V gene has CDR1 SGHDN and CDR2 FVKESK. V was clipped by 7 bases and J by 3 bases, with 10 bases between them. The CDR3, as DNA: TGTGCCAGCAATTCTGCGTTCTATAATTCACCCCTCCACTTT. Its translation is CASNSAFYNSPLHF.

The table lists this clonotype with a few counts. The gene calls are TRBV5-5 and TRBJ2-1; 12 bases match TRBD2. Germline values: CDR1 SGHKS, CDR2 YYEKEE (reference sequence). The V and J ends lost 2 bases and 14 bases, in that order; junction bases with no gene match: 14. The CDR3 length is 16 residues. In DNA form, the CDR3 reads TGTGCCAGCAGCTTTATTCTGGCGCTAGCGGGGGGGGTGGAGTTCTTC. Protein product: CASSFILALAGGVEFF.

The V gene is TRBV19, the J gene TRBJ1-2; D gene uncertain. CDR1 and CDR2 from the germline V gene are LNHDA and SQIVND (reference sequence). There are 11 residues in the CDR3. V was clipped by 5 bases and J by 6 bases, with 7 bases between them. The CDR3 DNA reads TGTGCCAGTAGTTGGAAGAATGGCTACACCTTC. This gives the protein CASSWKNGYTF.

This clonotype has just a few counts. J is TRBJ2-1 and V is TRBV20-1; 8 positions agree with TRBD2. Germline V gives CDR1 DFQATT, CDR2 SNEGSKA (reference sequence). The CDR3 extends over 14 amino acids. V lost 4 bases to trimming and J lost 1 base; unmatched junction nucleotides: 3. DNA of the CDR3: TGCAGTGCTACCGGACTAGCTTCCTACAATGAGCAGTTCTTC. Amino acid sequence: CSATGLASYNEQFF.

A few counts support this clonotype. The V and J genes are TRBV28 and TRBJ1-1; D gene unclear. Germline assignment: CDR1 MDHEN and CDR2 SYDVKM. This CDR3 contains 14 residues. V lost 3 bases to trimming and J lost 4 bases, with 12 bases between them. The CDR3 region has the DNA TGTGCCAGCAGTTTGAACATAGTTGCCACTGAAGCTTTCTTT. It codes for CASSLNIVATEAFF. The whole variable domain, remainder taken from reference TRBV28 and TRBJ1-1, is DVKVTQSSRYLVKRTGEKVFLECVQDMDHENMFWYRQDPGLGLRLIYFSYDVKMKEKGDIPEGYSVSREKKERFSLILESASTNQTSMYLCASSLNIVATEAFFGQGTRLTVV.

This clonotype was detected only a few times. CDR3 residues: CASSLWDTNSPLHF. The CDR3 nucleotides are TGCGCCAGCAGCCTATGGGACACTAATTCACCCCTCCACTTT. The J gene is TRBJ1-6, the V gene TRBV5-1, with D possibly being TRBD1 (6 bases). The CDR3 consists of 14 residues. Trimming shortened V by 4 bases and J by 6 bases, and 11 bases separated the two germline ends. CDR1 is SGHRS, CDR2 YFSETQ, per germline.

The table lists this clonotype with a few counts. This rearrangement joins TRBV3-1 to TRBJ1-2; TRBD1 is a possible D gene (5 bases). CDR1 is LGHDT, CDR2 YNNKEL, per germline (reference sequence). The CDR3 consists of 15 residues. The V end lost 0 bases, the J end lost 5 bases, and 13 bases lay between the germline ends. The CDR3 nucleotides read TGTGCCAGCAGCCAAGAGACGCGGGACCAATATGGCTACACCTTC. Residues: CASSQETRDQYGYTF.